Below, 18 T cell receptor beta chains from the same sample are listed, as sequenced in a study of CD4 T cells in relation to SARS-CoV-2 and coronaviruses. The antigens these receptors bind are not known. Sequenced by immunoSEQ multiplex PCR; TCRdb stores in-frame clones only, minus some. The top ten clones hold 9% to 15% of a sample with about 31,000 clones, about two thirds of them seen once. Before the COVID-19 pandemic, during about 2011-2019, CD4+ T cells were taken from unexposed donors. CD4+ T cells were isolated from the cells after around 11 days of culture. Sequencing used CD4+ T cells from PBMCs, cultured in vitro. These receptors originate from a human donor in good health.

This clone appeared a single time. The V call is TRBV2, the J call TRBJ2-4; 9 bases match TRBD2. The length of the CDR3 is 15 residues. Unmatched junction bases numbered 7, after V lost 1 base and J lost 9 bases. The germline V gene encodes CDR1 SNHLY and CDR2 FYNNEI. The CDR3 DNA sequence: TGTGCCAGCAGTGAAGGGGAGCGGGGGGTCGGCATTCAGTACTTC. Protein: CASSEGERGVGIQYF.

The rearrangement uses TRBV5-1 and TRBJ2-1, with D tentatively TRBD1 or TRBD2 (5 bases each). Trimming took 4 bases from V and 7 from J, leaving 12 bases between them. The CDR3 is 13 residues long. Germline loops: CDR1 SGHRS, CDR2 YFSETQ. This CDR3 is CASSGGKGNEQFF. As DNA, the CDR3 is TGCGCCAGCAGCGGGGGAAAGGGGAATGAGCAGTTCTTC.

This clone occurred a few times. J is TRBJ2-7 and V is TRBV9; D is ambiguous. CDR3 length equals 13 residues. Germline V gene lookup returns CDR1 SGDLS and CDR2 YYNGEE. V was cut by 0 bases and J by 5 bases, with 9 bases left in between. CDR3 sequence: CASSVEPLNEQYF. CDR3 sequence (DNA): TGTGCCAGCAGCGTAGAACCCCTCAACGAGCAGTACTTC.

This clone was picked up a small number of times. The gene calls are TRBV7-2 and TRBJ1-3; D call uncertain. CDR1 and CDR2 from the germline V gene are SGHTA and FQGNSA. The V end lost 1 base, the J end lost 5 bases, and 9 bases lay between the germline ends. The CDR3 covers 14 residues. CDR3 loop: CASSLVVGRNTIYF. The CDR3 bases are TGTGCCAGCAGCTTAGTTGTGGGTAGAAACACCATATATTTT.

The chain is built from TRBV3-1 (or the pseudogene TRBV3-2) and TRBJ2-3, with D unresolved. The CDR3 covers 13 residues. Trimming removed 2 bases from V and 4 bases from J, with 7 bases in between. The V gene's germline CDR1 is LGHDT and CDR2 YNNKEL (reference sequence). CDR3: CASSQSSADTQYF. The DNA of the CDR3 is TGTGCCAGCAGCCAAAGTAGTGCAGATACGCAGTATTTT.

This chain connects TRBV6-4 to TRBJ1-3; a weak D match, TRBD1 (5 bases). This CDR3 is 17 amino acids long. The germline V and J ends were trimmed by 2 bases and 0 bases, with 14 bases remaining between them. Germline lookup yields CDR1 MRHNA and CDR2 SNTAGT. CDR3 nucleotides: TGTGCCAGCAGTGACCCCCTGGGGGACCGCTCTGGAAACACCATATATTTT. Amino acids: CASSDPLGDRSGNTIYF.

The CDR3 region is CASGLQTSTDTQYF. In DNA form, the CDR3 reads TGTGCTAGTGGTCTCCAGACGAGCACAGATACGCAGTATTTT. The chain joins TRBV12-5 to TRBJ2-3, with no clear D. V lost 5 bases and J 0 bases, leaving 9 bases between the germline ends. Germline V gene sequence: CDR1 LGHNT, CDR2 FRNRAP. CDR3 length: 14 residues.

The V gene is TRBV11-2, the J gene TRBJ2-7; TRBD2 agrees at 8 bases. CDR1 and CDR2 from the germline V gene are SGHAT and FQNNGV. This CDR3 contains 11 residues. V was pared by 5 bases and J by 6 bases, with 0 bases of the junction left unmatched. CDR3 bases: TGTGCCAGCAGCCGGGGGGGCGAGCAGTACTTC. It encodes CASSRGGEQYF.

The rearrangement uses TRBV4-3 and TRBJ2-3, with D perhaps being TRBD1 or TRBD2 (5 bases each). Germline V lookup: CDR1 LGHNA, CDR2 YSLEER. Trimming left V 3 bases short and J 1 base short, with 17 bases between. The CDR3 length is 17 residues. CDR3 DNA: TGCGCCAGCAGCCAGGAGCTTCGGGGCCACGGCACAGATACGCAGTATTTT. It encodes CASSQELRGHGTDTQYF.

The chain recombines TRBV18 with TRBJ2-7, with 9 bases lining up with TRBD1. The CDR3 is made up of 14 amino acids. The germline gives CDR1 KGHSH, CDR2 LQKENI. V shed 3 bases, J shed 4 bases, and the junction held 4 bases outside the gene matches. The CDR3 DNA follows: TGTGCCAGCTCACCCGGGACAGGGACTTACGAGCAGTACTTC. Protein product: CASSPGTGTYEQYF.

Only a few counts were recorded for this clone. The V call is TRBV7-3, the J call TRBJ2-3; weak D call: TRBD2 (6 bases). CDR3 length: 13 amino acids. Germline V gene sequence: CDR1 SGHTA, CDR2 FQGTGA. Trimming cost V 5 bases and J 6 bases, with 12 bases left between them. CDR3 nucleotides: TGTGCCAGCAGCCGGGACTCTCTGGATACGCAGTATTTT. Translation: CASSRDSLDTQYF. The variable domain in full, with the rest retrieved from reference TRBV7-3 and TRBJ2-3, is GAGVSQTPSNKVTEKGKYVELRCDPISGHTALYWYRQSLGQGPEFLIYFQGTGAADDSGLPNDRFFAVRPEGSVSTLKIQRTERGDSAVYLCASSRDSLDTQYFGPGTRLTVL.

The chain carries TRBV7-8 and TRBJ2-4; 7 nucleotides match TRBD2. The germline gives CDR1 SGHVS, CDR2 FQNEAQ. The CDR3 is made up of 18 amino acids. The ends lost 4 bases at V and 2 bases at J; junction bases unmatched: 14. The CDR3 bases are TGTGCCAGCAGCTCATCCCCGGGGGGACCACTGACCAAAAACATTCAGTACTTC. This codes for CASSSSPGGPLTKNIQYF.

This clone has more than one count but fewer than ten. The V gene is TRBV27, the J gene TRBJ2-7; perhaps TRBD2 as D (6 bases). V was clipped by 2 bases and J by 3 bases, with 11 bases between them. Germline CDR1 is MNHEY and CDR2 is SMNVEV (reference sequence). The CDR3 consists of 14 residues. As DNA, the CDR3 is TGTGCCAGCAGTTTACGAGCGGGTGACTACGAGCAGTACTTC. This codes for CASSLRAGDYEQYF.

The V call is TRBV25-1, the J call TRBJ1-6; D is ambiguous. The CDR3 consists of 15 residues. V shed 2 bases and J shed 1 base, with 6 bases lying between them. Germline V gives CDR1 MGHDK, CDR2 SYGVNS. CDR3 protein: CASSEGESYNSPLHF. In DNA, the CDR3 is TGTGCCAGCAGTGAAGGGGAGTCCTATAATTCACCCCTCCACTTT.

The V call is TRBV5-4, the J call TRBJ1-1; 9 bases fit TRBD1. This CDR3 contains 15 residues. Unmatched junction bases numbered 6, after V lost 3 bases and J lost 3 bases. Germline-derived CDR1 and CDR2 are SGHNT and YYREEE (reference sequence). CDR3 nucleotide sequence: TGTGCCAGCAGCTCCGCGGGACAGGGAGACACTGAAGCTTTCTTT. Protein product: CASSSAGQGDTEAFF.

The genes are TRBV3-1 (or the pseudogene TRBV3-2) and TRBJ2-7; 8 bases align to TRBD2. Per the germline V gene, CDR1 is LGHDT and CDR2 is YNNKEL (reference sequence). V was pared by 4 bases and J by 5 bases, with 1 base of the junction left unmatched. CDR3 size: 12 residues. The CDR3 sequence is CASSRTSNEQYF. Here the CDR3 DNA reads TGTGCCAGCAGCCGGACTAGCAACGAGCAGTACTTC.

CDR3 bases: TGTGCCAGCAGTGAGGACAGGGGGTCCACTGAAGCTTTCTTT. This codes for CASSEDRGSTEAFF. The J gene is TRBJ1-1, the V gene TRBV2; 10 bases agree with TRBD1. The CDR3 has 14 amino acids. CDR1 and CDR2 from the germline V gene are SNHLY and FYNNEI. The V gene end was trimmed by 3 bases and the J gene end by 4 bases; junction bases not matched to a gene: 2.

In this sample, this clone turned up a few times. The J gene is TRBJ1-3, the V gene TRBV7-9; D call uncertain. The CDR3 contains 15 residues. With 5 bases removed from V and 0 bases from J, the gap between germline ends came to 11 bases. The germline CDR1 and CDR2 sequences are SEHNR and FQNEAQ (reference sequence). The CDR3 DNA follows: TGTGCCAGCAGCGCAGCCGGAGCCTCTGGAAACACCATATATTTT. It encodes CASSAAGASGNTIYF.